The next 7 T cell receptor beta chains were all read from a single sample in a study of blood T cell repertoires in COVID-19. The assay was immunoSEQ multiplex PCR, and TCRdb's table has in-frame clones only and misses some. The table shows under 200,000 clones, with roughly 89% occurring only once. Specimen: PBMCs or T cells enriched from blood (not recorded which). The source is a young woman who had been exposed to COVID-19.

The rearrangement uses TRBV9 and TRBJ2-4, with D maybe TRBD2 (5 bases). The germline CDR1 and CDR2 sequences are SGDLS and YYNGEE. V was clipped by 4 bases and J by 8 bases, with 16 bases between them. This CDR3 is built from 14 residues. CDR3 in amino acids: CASSRGASMDIQYF. CDR3 coding DNA: TGTGCCAGCAGCCGGGGAGCGTCAATGGACATTCAGTACTTC.

The V gene is TRBV21-1, the J gene TRBJ1-1; no check of the table's D call, TRBD1, against the DNA was made. TRBV21-1 is a known pseudogene. CDR3 length: 14 residues. The CDR3 DNA reads as TGTGCCAGCAGGCTCGAACAGGGGAACACTGAAGCTTTCTTT. It translates to CASRLEQGNTEAFF.

In this sample, this clone turned up a few times. CDR3 DNA sequence: TGTGCCAGCAGCCTAGCAGGGTACCCTAATGAGCAGTTCTTC. It encodes CASSLAGYPNEQFF. The J gene is TRBJ2-1, the V gene TRBV3-1 (or the pseudogene TRBV3-2); tentatively, D is TRBD1 (5 bases). Germline loops: CDR1 LGHDT, CDR2 YNNKEL (reference sequence). The CDR3 is 14 amino acids. V lost 4 bases to trimming and J lost 7 bases, with 14 bases between them.

V and J are TRBV6-5 and TRBJ2-5, with D hard to call. This CDR3 spans 13 amino acids. V lost 2 bases and J 5 bases, leaving 9 bases between the germline ends. Germline CDR1 is MNHEY and CDR2 is SVGAGI. CDR3 in DNA: TGTGCCAGCAGTTACACAGTTGGGGAGACCCAGTACTTC. It yields the protein CASSYTVGETQYF.

This clone showed up just once. This sequence joins TRBV10-2 and TRBJ2-7; tentatively, D is TRBD1 (5 bases). Germline V lookup: CDR1 WSHSY, CDR2 SAAADI. The CDR3 extends over 14 amino acids. With 3 bases removed from V and 3 bases from J, the gap between germline ends came to 12 bases. The CDR3 DNA follows: TGCGCCAGCAGTGATGGCAGGGCCATCTACGAGCAGTACTTC. It specifies CASSDGRAIYEQYF.

The chain couples TRBV5-4 to TRBJ2-1; 8 bases are shared with TRBD1. Per germline, CDR1 SGHNT and CDR2 YYREEE (reference sequence). This CDR3 is built from 16 residues. Trimming at V came to 0 bases and at J to 3 bases, leaving 5 bases not matched to a gene. The CDR3 spells CASSLGVGTGYNEQFF. The CDR3, as DNA: TGTGCCAGCAGCTTGGGGGTCGGGACAGGCTACAATGAGCAGTTCTTC.

V and J are TRBV5-1 and TRBJ1-1, with no clear D. This CDR3 comprises 14 residues. Trimming cost V 4 bases and J 1 base, with 11 bases left between them. From germline, CDR1 is SGHRS and CDR2 YFSETQ. The CDR3 DNA is TGCGCCAGCAGCCCATCCCGGGGGAACACTGAAGCTTTCTTT. Translated, it gives CASSPSRGNTEAFF.